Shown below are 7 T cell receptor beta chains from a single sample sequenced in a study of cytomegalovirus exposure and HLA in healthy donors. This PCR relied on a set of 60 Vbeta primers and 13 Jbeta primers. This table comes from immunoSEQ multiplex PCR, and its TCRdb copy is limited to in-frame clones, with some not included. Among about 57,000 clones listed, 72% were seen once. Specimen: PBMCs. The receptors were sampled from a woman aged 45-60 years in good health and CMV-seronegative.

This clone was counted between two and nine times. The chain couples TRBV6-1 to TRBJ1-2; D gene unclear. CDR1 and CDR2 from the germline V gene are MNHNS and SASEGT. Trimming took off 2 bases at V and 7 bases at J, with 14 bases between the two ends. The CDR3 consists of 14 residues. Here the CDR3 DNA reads TGTGCCAGCAGTGAAATACGTAGAGAAAGTGGCTACACCTTC. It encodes CASSEIRRESGYTF.

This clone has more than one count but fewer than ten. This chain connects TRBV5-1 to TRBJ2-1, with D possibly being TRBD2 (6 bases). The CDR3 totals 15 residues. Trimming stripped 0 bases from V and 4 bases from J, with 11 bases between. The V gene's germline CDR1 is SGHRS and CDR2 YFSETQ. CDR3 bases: TGCGCCAGCAGCTTGGAGCGGGCCAGTTACAATGAGCAGTTCTTC. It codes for CASSLERASYNEQFF.

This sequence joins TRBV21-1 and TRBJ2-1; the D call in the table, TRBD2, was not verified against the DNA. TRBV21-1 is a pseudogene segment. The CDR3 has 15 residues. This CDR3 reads CASSKGLRGNNEQFF. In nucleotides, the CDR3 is TGTGCCAGCAGCAAAGGTTTGCGGGGAAACAATGAGCAGTTCTTC.

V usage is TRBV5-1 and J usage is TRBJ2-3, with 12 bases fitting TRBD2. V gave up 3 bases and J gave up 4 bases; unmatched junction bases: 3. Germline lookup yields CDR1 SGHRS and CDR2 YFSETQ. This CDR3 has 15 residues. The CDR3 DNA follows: TGCGCCAGCAGCTGGGGGACTAGCGGGCCAGATACGCAGTATTTT. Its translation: CASSWGTSGPDTQYF.

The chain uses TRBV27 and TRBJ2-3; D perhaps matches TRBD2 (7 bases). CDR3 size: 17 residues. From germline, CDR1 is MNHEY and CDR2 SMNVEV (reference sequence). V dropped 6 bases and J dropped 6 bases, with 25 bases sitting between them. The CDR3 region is CASSFGGMPGGRDTQYF. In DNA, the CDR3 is TGTGCCAGCAGCTTTGGGGGGATGCCGGGGGGCCGTGATACGCAGTATTTT.

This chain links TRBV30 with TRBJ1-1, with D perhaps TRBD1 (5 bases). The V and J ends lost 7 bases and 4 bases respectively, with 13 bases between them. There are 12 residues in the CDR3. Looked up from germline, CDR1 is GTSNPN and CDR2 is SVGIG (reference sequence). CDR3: CASRERGTEAFF. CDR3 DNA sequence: TGTGCCTCCAGGGAAAGGGGCACTGAAGCTTTCTTT.

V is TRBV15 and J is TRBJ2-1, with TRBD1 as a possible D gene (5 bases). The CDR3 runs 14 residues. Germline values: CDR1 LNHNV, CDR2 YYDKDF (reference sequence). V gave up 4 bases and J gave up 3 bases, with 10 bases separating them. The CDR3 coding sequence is TGTGCCACCAGCAAAGGACAAAACTACAATGAGCAGTTCTTC. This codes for CATSKGQNYNEQFF.